Listed below are T cell receptor beta chains from one sample, sequenced in a study of radiation and T cells in renal cell carcinoma. Method: immunoSEQ multiplex PCR; TCRdb's copy keeps in-frame clones and lacks some. This table holds approximately 86,000 clones, around 81% found once. The specimen comprised blood, sampled from a patient whose treatment included radiotherapy and nephrectomy. The origin of the receptors is a man aged 45-60 years with renal cell carcinoma. Both conserved end residues are part of each CDR3. The order of the fields is D gene, V gene, J gene, clone size, CDR3 protein, CDR3 DNA. D genes are given only for firm matches. Clone sizes are given selectively: once, few, many, or a class where the clone is expanded.

-	TRBV4-3	TRBJ2-2	-	CASSQRSTGELFF	TGCGCCAGCAGCCAGAGGAGCACCGGGGAGCTGTTTTTT
TRBD2	TRBV28	TRBJ2-3	-	CASSLFGGSSASSAF	TGTGCCAGCAGTTTATTCGGGGGGTCTAGCGCCTCCTCGGCTTTT
TRBD1	TRBV27	TRBJ2-7	few	CASSLSGQGTSSYEQYF	TGTGCCAGCAGTTTATCGGGACAGGGAACCTCCTCCTACGAGCAGTACTTC
-	TRBV9	TRBJ2-1	few	CASSVEVPGNEQFF	TGTGCCAGCAGCGTAGAGGTCCCGGGCAATGAGCAGTTCTTC
-	TRBV4-3	TRBJ2-1	-	CASSQAWAGQTYNEQFF	TGCGCCAGCAGCCAAGCCTGGGCGGGGCAAACCTACAATGAGCAGTTCTTC
-	TRBV6-5	TRBJ1-6	-	CASSYSSSGDNSPLHF	TGTGCCAGCAGTTACTCCTCATCCGGGGATAATTCACCCCTCCACTTT
TRBD2	TRBV5-1	TRBJ2-2	-	CASSLSPPGGGYTGELFF	TGCGCCAGCAGCTTGTCTCCCCCGGGAGGGGGGTACACCGGGGAGCTGTTTTTT
TRBD2	TRBV2	TRBJ2-7	-	CASKEIAGGYEQYF	TGTGCCAGCAAGGAAATAGCGGGGGGGTACGAGCAGTACTTC
-	TRBV6-1	TRBJ2-7	-	CASSVVGTYEQYF	TGTGCCAGCAGTGTGGTAGGGACCTACGAGCAGTACTTC
-	TRBV7-2	TRBJ1-5	-	CASSLEHQPQHF	TGTGCCAGCAGCTTAGAACACCAGCCCCAGCATTTT
-	TRBV27	TRBJ1-5	-	CASSLQGPRQPQHF	TGTGCCAGCAGTTTACAGGGTCCCCGTCAGCCCCAGCATTTT
-	TRBV5-1	TRBJ2-6	-	CASSNLVASSGANVLTF	TGCGCCAGCAGCAACCTCGTGGCGAGCTCTGGGGCCAACGTCCTGACTTTC
-	TRBV5-1	TRBJ2-2	-	CASSLGGAGELFF	TGCGCCAGCAGCTTGGGGGGGGCCGGGGAGCTGTTTTTT
-	TRBV27	TRBJ1-5	-	CASRRTGSNQPQHF	TGTGCCAGCAGGCGTACAGGGAGCAATCAGCCCCAGCATTTT
-	TRBV11-2	TRBJ2-5	few	CASSLVRSETQYF	TGTGCCAGCAGCTTAGTCAGATCGGAGACCCAGTACTTC
TRBD1	TRBV4-1	TRBJ1-1	-	CASSQPGQGFRNTEAFF	TGCGCCAGCAGCCAACCGGGACAGGGATTCAGGAACACTGAAGCTTTCTTT
TRBD2	TRBV7-9	TRBJ2-1	-	CASSPRGLAGGLRNEQFF	TGTGCCAGCAGCCCAAGGGGGCTAGCGGGAGGGTTGCGCAATGAGCAGTTCTTC
TRBD1	TRBV25-1	TRBJ2-2	-	CATGQGAVETGELFF	TGTGCCACGGGACAGGGGGCTGTAGAGACCGGGGAGCTGTTTTTT
-	TRBV7-2	TRBJ1-2	few	CASSKYTGPNYGYTF	TGTGCCAGCAGTAAATACACGGGGCCAAACTATGGCTACACCTTC
-	TRBV7-6	TRBJ2-5	once	CASSLIMARQETQYF	TGTGCCAGCAGCTTAATCATGGCGAGGCAAGAGACCCAGTACTTC
-	TRBV2	TRBJ1-5	few	CASSETQAQSAPQHF	TGTGCCAGCAGTGAAACCCAGGCCCAAAGCGCTCCCCAGCATTTT
TRBD2	TRBV9	TRBJ2-7	-	CASSVDLAGGEYEQYF	TGTGCCAGCAGCGTAGATCTAGCGGGAGGGGAGTACGAGCAGTACTTC
TRBD1	TRBV19	TRBJ1-5	few	CASSIKDRGRGNQPQHF	TGTGCCAGTAGTATAAAGGACAGGGGTCGGGGCAATCAGCCCCAGCATTTT
TRBD1	TRBV6-5	TRBJ2-5	-	CASRFGQGAETQYF	TGTGCCAGCAGATTCGGACAGGGGGCCGAGACCCAGTACTTC
-	TRBV6-1	TRBJ1-1	-	CASSGPRGRVLNTEAFF	TGTGCCAGCAGTGGACCGCGGGGGCGGGTATTGAACACTGAAGCTTTCTTT
-	TRBV27	TRBJ2-1	-	CASMGYNEQFF	TGTGCCAGTATGGGTTACAATGAGCAGTTCTTC
-	TRBV12-5	TRBJ1-5	once	CASGPSRVGHQPQHF	TGTGCTAGTGGACCCTCCAGGGTTGGGCATCAGCCCCAGCATTTT
TRBD2	TRBV5-6	TRBJ2-1	-	CASTSATGGLYNEQFF	TGTGCCAGCACCTCCGCAACGGGAGGACTATACAATGAGCAGTTCTTC
-	TRBV5-6	TRBJ2-5	-	CASSLGDALRTQYF	TGTGCCAGCAGCTTGGGGGACGCTTTGAGGACCCAGTACTTC
-	TRBV2	TRBJ2-7	many	CACPSGGRQYF	TGTGCCTGCCCCTCCGGGGGCCGGCAGTACTTC
TRBD2	TRBV6-5	TRBJ2-7	-	CASSYSGLADSYEQYF	TGTGCCAGCAGTTACTCCGGACTAGCGGACTCCTACGAGCAGTACTTC
-	TRBV5-4	TRBJ2-4	-	CASSPTPSLAKNIQYF	TGTGCCAGCAGCCCGACTCCTTCCTTAGCCAAAAACATTCAGTACTTC
-	TRBV2	TRBJ1-2	-	CASSVRGDGYTF	TGTGCCAGCAGTGTCAGGGGCGATGGCTACACCTTC
TRBD2	TRBV6-5	TRBJ2-7	-	CASSYSGGYYEQYF	TGTGCCAGCAGTTACTCGGGGGGGTACTACGAGCAGTACTTC
-	TRBV4-3	TRBJ1-2	-	CASSQDSQGYYGYTF	TGCGCCAGCAGCCAAGATTCTCAGGGGTACTATGGCTACACCTTC
TRBD1	TRBV6-5	TRBJ2-7	-	CASSQRTGTDEQYF	TGTGCCAGCAGTCAGAGGACAGGTACCGACGAGCAGTACTTC
TRBD1	TRBV18	TRBJ1-1	-	CASSPLTGATEAFF	TGTGCCAGCTCACCACTGACAGGGGCCACTGAAGCTTTCTTT
-	TRBV7-3	TRBJ1-2	few	CASSLESNCTF	TGTGCCAGCAGCTTAGAATCCAATTGCACCTTC
TRBD1	TRBV6-1	TRBJ1-3	once	CASSESGGFWNTIYF	TGTGCCAGCAGTGAATCAGGGGGATTTTGGAACACCATATATTTT
-	TRBV7-2	TRBJ1-5	-	CASSLQLGYQPQHF	TGTGCCAGCAGCTTACAACTGGGGTATCAGCCCCAGCATTTT
-	TRBV7-8	TRBJ2-1	-	CASSRAPRRHNNEQFF	TGTGCCAGCAGCAGGGCCCCCCGCCGGCATAACAATGAGCAGTTCTTC
TRBD1	TRBV18	TRBJ1-1	-	CASSPVTGGDTEAFF	TGTGCCAGCTCACCTGTGACAGGGGGTGACACTGAAGCTTTCTTT
TRBD2	TRBV5-1	TRBJ2-5	-	CASSLSKLAGLQETQYF	TGCGCCAGCAGCTTGTCCAAGCTAGCGGGCCTCCAAGAGACCCAGTACTTC
-	TRBV28	TRBJ1-2	-	CASGDSPNYGYTF	TGTGCCTCCGGGGATTCACCAAACTATGGCTACACCTTC
-	TRBV6-5	TRBJ2-3	-	CASSFDGLGTDTQYF	TGTGCCAGCAGTTTCGACGGCCTGGGCACAGATACGCAGTATTTT
-	TRBV10-3	TRBJ1-3	few	CAITPRGGNTIYF	TGTGCCATCACCCCACGGGGAGGAAACACCATATATTTT
TRBD2	TRBV11-2	TRBJ2-1	-	CASSLSGTSANEQFF	TGTGCCAGCAGCTTATCCGGGACTAGCGCAAATGAGCAGTTCTTC
-	TRBV18	TRBJ1-5	-	CASSPTENQPQHF	TGTGCCAGCTCACCGACAGAAAATCAGCCCCAGCATTTT
-	TRBV5-8	TRBJ2-7	-	CASSLFSVYEQYF	TGTGCCAGCAGCTTATTTTCCGTATACGAGCAGTACTTC
-	TRBV28	TRBJ2-1	-	CASTAGTHHNEQFF	TGTGCCAGCACCGCCGGGACCCACCACAATGAGCAGTTCTTC
TRBD2	TRBV5-4	TRBJ2-3	-	CASRLAGERDYF	TGTGCCAGCAGACTAGCGGGGGAGCGGGACTATTTT
-	TRBV5-4	TRBJ2-4	once	CASSLGGLKNIQYF	TGTGCCAGCAGCTTGGGGGGGCTGAAAAACATTCAGTACTTC
-	TRBV7-2	TRBJ1-6	-	CASSLELGSPLHF	TGTGCCAGCAGCCTGGAACTGGGTTCACCCCTCCACTTT